This TCR beta chain was found in a study of T cell responses to AZD1222 COVID-19 vaccine. Profiling relied on immunoSEQ multiplex PCR, and the TCRdb table lists in-frame clones only, not all of them. The sample contains 100,000 to 150,000 clones, about 88% of which appear only once. This clone was counted a single time. Germline CDR1 is KGHSH and CDR2 is LQKENI. The CDR3 sequence is 16 residues long. V lost 3 bases and J 0 bases, leaving 12 bases between the germline ends. This receptor was identified in an adult in good health. The gene calls are TRBV18 and TRBJ1-3, with a tentative D call TRBD1 (6 bases). The sample here was peripheral blood, taken on day 0 of AZD1222 vaccination. Here the CDR3 DNA reads TGTGCCAGCTCACCGCCTGGGACAATCTCTGGAAACACCATATATTTT. Its translation is CASSPPGTISGNTIYF.